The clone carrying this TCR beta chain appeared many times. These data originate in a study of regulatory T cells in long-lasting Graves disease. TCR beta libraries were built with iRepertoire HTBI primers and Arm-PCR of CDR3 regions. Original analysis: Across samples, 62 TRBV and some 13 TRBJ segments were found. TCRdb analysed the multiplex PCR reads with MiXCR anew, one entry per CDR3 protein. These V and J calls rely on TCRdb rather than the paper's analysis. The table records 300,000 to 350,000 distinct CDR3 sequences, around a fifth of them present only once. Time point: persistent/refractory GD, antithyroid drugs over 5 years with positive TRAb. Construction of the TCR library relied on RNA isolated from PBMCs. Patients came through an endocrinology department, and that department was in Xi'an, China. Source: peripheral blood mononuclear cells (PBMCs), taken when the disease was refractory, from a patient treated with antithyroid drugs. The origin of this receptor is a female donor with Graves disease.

CDR3 in amino acids: CASSYTGWNTEAFF. The CDR3, as DNA: TGTGCCAGCAGTTACACGGGGTGGAACACTGAAGCTTTCTTT. The chain is built from TRBV12-3 or TRBV12-4 and TRBJ1-1; D not certain. The CDR3 length is 14 residues. V was pared by 4 bases and J by 1 base, with 10 bases between.